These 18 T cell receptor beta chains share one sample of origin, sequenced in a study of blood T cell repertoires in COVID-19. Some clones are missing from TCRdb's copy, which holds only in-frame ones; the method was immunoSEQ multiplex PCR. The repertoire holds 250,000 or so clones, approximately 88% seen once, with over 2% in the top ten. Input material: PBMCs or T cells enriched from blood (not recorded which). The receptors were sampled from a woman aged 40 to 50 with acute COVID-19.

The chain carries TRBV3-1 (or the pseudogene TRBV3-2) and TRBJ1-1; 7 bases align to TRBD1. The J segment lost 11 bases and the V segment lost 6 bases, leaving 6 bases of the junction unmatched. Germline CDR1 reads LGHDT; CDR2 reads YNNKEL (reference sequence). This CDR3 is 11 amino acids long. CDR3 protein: CASRVGTAAFF. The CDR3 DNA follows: TGTGCCAGCAGAGTCGGGACAGCGGCTTTCTTT.

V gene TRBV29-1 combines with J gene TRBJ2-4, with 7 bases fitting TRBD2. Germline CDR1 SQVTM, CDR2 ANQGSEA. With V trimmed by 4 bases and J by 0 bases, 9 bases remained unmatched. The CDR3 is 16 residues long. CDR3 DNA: TGCAGCGTTGCTGGGGGGGATAGACTAGCCAAAAACATTCAGTACTTC. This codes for CSVAGGDRLAKNIQYF.

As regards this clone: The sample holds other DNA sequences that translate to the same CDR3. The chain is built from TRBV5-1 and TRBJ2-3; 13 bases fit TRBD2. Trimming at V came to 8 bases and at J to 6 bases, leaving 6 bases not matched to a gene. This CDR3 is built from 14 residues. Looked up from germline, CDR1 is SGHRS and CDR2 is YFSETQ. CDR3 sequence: CASRLAGGTDTQYF. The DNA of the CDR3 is TGCGCCAGTCGACTAGCGGGGGGTACCGATACGCAGTATTTT.

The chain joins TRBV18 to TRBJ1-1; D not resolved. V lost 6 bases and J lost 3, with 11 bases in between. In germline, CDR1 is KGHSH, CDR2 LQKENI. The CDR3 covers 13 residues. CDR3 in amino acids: CASSPNRDTEAFF. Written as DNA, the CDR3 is TGTGCCAGCTCCCCCAACCGAGACACTGAAGCTTTCTTT.

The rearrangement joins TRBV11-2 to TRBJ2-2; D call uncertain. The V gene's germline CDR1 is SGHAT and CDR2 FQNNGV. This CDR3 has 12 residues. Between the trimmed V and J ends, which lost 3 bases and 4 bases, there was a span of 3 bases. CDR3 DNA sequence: TGTGCCAGCAGCTTGAGCACCGGGGAGCTGTTTTTT. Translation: CASSLSTGELFF.

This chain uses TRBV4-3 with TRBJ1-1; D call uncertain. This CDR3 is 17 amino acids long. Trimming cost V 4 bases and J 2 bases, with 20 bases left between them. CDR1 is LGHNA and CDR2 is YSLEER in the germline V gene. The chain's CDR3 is CASSPGQLGVINTEAFF. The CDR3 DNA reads TGCGCCAGCAGCCCCGGGCAACTCGGGGTCATAAACACTGAAGCTTTCTTT.

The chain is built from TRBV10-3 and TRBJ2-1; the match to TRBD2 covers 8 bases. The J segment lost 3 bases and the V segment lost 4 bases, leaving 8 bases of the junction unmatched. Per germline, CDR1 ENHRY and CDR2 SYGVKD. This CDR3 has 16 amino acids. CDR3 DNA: TGTGCCATCAGTGCCGGGAGGGGTACGGGCTACAATGAGCAGTTCTTC. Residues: CAISAGRGTGYNEQFF.

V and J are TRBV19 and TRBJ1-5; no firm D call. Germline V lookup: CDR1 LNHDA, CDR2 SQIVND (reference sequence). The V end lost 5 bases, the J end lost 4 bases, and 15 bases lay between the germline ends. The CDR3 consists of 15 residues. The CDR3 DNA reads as TGTGCCAGTAGTGCCCAGACCGCGGCTAATCAGCCCCAGCATTTT. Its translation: CASSAQTAANQPQHF.

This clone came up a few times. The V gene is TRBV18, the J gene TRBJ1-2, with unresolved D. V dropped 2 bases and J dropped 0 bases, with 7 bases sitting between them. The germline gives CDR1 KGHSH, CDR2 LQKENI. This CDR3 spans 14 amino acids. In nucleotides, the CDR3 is TGTGCCAGCTCACCAGGGCCCTCTAACTATGGCTACACCTTC. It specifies CASSPGPSNYGYTF. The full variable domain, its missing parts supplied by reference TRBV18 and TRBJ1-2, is NAGVMQNPRHLVRRRGQEARLRCSPMKGHSHVYWYRQLPEEGLKFMVYLQKENIIDESGMPKERFSAEFPKEGPSILRIQQVVRGDSAAYFCASSPGPSNYGYTFGSGTRLTVV.

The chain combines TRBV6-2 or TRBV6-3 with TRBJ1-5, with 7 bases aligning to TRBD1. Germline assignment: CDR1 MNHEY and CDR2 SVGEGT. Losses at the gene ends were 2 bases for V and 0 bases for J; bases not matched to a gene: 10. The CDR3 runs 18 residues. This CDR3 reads CASSYGRGGIFSNQPQHF. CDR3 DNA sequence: TGTGCCAGCAGTTACGGGAGAGGGGGCATATTTAGCAATCAGCCCCAGCATTTT.

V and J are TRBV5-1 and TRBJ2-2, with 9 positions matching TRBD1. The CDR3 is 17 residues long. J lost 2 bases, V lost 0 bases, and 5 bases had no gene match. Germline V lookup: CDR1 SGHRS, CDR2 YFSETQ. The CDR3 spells CASSLEGTGINTGELFF. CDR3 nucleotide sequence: TGCGCCAGCAGCTTGGAGGGGACAGGGATTAACACCGGGGAGCTGTTTTTT.

CDR3 nucleotides: TGTGCCAGCAGCGTATTTGACAGTTCGAGCTCTGGAAACACCATATATTTT. Its protein is CASSVFDSSSSGNTIYF. J is TRBJ1-3 and V is TRBV9; tentative D call: TRBD1 (5 bases). The length of the CDR3 is 17 residues. Germline V gene data show CDR1 as SGDLS and CDR2 as YYNGEE. The germline V and J ends were trimmed by 1 base and 0 bases, with 14 bases remaining between them. Together with reference TRBV9 and TRBJ1-3, the CDR3 gives the full variable domain: DSGVTQTPKHLITATGQRVTLRCSPRSGDLSVYWYQQSLDQGLQFLIQYYNGEERAKGNILERFSAQQFPDLHSELNLSSLELGDSALYFCASSVFDSSSSGNTIYFGEGSWLTVV.

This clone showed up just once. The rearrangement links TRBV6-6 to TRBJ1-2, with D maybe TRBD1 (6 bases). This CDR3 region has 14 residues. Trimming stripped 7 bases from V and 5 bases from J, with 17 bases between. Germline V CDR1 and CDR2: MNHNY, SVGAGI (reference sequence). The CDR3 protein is CASTRGGGIYGYTF. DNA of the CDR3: TGTGCCAGCACGCGAGGGGGGGGGATATATGGCTACACCTTC.

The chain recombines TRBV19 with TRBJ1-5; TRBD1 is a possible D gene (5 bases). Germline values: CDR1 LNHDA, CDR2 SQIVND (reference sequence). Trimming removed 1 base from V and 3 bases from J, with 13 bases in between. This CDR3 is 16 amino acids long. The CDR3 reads CASSIVAGSPNQPQHF. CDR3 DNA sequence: TGTGCCAGTAGTATAGTGGCAGGGTCACCCAATCAGCCCCAGCATTTT. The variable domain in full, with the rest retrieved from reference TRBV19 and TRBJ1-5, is DGGITQSPKYLFRKEGQNVTLSCEQNLNHDAMYWYRQDPGQGLRLIYYSQIVNDFQKGDIAEGYSVSREKKESFPLTVTSAQKNPTAFYLCASSIVAGSPNQPQHFGDGTRLSIL.

The CDR3 is CASSPHGGAWNTEAFF. As DNA, the CDR3 is TGTGCCAGCAGCCCTCACGGTGGGGCATGGAACACTGAAGCTTTCTTT. The chain employs TRBV7-2 and TRBJ1-1; tentative D call: TRBD1 (5 bases). This CDR3 spans 16 amino acids. V was shortened by 5 bases and J by 1 base, with 17 bases between the two germline ends. Germline values: CDR1 SGHTA, CDR2 FQGNSA.

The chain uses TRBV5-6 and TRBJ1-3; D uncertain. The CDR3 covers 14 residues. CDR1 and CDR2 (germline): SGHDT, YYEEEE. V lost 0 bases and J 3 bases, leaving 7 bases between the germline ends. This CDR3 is CASSLGQVGNTIYF. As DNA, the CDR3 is TGTGCCAGCAGCTTGGGGCAGGTTGGAAACACCATATATTTT.

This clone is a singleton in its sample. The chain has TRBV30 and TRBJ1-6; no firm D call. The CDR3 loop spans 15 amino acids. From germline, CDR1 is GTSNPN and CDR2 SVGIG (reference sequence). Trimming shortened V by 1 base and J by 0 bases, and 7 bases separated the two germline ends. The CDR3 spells CAWSEGSSYNSPLHF. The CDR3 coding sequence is TGTGCCTGGAGTGAAGGGAGCTCCTATAATTCACCCCTCCACTTT.

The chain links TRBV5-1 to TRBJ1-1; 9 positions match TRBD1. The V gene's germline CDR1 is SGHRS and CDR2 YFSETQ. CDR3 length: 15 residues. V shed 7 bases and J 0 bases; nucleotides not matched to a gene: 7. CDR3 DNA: TGCGCCAGCGGCGGGACAGGGACCCTGAACACTGAAGCTTTCTTT. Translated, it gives CASGGTGTLNTEAFF.